One T cell receptor (beta chain) is described in this entry. Its antigen is unidentified. Method: immunoSEQ multiplex PCR; TCRdb's copy keeps in-frame clones and lacks some. The sample carries some 120,000 clones, approximately 90% recorded once. The donors were part of the validation cohort, which consisted of more than 90 subjects and was separate from the first cohort of several hundred subjects. The data were taken from a study of cytomegalovirus exposure and HLA in healthy donors. Study-wide background: The approximately 110 validation repertoires used a platform that matched the one used for the approximately 670 first-cohort repertoires, as a later analysis reported. Study-wide findings and caveats: The tendency of first-cohort TCR clusters to co-occur in the approximately 120 validation repertoires was identified by a subsequent analysis. Whilst most TCR sequences proved rare, a subset of public TCRs occurred across many donors.

From germline, CDR1 is LNHDA and CDR2 SQIVND (reference sequence). The CDR3 spans 13 residues. The V end lost 1 base, the J end lost 6 bases, and 9 bases lay between the germline ends. This TCR was sampled from a woman aged 18 to 35 in good health and CMV-seronegative. What was sequenced was PBMCs. The J gene is TRBJ2-5, the V gene TRBV19, with D maybe TRBD1 (5 bases). The CDR3 here is CASSIGGAKTQYF. In DNA, the CDR3 is TGTGCCAGTAGTATAGGGGGCGCGAAGACCCAGTACTTC.